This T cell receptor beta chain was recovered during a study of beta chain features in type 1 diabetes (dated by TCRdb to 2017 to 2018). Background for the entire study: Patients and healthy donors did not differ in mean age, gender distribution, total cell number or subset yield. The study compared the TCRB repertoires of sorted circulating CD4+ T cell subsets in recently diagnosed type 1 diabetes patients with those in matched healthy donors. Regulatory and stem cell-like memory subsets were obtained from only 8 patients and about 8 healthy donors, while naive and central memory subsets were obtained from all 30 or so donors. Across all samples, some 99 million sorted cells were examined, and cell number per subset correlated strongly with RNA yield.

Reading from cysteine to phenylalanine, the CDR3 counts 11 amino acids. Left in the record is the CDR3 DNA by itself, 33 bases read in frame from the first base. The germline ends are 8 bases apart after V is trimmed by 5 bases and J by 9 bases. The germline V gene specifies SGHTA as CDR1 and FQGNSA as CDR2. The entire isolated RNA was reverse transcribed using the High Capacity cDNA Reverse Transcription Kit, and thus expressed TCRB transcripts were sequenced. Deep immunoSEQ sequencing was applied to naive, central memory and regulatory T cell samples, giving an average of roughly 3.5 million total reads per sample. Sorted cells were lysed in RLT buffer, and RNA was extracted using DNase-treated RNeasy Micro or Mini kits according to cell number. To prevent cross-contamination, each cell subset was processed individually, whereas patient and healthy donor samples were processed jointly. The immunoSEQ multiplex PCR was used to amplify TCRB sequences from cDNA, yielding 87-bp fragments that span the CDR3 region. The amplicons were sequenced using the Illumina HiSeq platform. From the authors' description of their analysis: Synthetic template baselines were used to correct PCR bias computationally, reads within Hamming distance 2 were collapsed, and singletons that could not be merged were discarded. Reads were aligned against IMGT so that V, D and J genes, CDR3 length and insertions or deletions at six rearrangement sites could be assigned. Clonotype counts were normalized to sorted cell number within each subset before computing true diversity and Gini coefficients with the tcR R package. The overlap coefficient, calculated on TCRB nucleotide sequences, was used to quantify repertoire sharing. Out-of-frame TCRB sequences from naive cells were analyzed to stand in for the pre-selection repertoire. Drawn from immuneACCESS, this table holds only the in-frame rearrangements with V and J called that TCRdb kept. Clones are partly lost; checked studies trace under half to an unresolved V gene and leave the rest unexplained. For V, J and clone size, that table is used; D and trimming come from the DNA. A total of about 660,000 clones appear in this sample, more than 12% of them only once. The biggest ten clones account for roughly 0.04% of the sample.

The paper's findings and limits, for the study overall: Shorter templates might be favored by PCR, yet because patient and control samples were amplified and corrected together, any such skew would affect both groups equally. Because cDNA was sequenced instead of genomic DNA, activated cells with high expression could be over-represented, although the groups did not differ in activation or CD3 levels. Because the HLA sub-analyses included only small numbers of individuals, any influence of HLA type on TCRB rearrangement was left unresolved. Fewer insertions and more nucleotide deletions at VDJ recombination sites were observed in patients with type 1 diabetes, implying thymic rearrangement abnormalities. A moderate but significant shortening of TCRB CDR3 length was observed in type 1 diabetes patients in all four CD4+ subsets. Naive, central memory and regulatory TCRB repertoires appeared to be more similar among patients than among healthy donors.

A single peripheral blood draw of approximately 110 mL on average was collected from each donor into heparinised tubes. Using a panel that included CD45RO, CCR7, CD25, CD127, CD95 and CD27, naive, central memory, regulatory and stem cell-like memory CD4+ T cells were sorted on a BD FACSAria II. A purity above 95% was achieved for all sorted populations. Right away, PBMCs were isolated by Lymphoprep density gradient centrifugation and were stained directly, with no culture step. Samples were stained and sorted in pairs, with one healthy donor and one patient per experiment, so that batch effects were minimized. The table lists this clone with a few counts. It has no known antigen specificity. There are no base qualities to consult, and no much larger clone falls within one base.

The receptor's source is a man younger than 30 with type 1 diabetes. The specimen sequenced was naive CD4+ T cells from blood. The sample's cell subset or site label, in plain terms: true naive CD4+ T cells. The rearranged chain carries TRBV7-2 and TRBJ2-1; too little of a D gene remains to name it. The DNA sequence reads TGTGCCAGCAGCGTTTGGTCTGAGCAGTTCTTC. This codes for CASSVWSEQFF. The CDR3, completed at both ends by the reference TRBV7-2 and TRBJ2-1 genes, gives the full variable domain GAGVSQSPSNKVTEKGKDVELRCDPISGHTALYWYRQSLGQGLEFLIYFQGNSAPDKSGLPSDRFSAERTGGSVSTLTIQRTQQEDSAVYLCASSVWSEQFFGPGTRLTVL.